Shown below are 25 T cell receptor beta chains from a single sample sequenced in a study of breast tumors, draining lymph nodes, adjacent tissues. Samples came from axillary lymph nodes draining the breast cancer. Via MiXCR, TCRdb re-called the multiplex PCR reads, giving one row per CDR3 protein. The sample contains 200,000 to 250,000 distinct CDR3 sequences, approximately 36% of which appear only once. Sequencing used axillary lymph node tissue. The receptors here all came from a female donor with breast cancer. Some clones in this sample may be carry-over from other donors' samples.

This clonotype was observed a few times. A much larger clone differs from this one at a single base, so this may be a read error. Because it lacks the conserved phenylalanine or tryptophan at the end, this CDR3 is likely a read error. The V call is TRBV9, the J call TRBJ2-1; D unclear. V lost 3 bases and J lost 5, with 9 bases in between. The CDR3 has 13 residues. Germline CDR1 is SGDLS and CDR2 is YYNGEE. CDR3 coding DNA: TGTGCCAGCAGCGACCAAGGCAACAATGAGCAGTTCTCC. Protein: CASSDQGNNEQFS.

This clonotype was counted ten times or more. A much larger clone differs from this one at a single base, so this may be a read error. J is TRBJ2-6 and V is TRBV20-1; D may correspond to TRBD1 or TRBD2 (5 bases each). Germline V gene sequence: CDR1 DFQATT, CDR2 SNEGSKA (reference sequence). The CDR3 spans 16 residues. The CDR3 reads CSARWGRSSAANVLTF. The CDR3 DNA reads TGCAGTGCTAGGTGGGGACGTAGCTCTGCGGCCAACGTCCTGACTTTC.

This clonotype has ten or more counts. V usage is TRBV6-5 and J usage is TRBJ2-1, with TRBD1 matching over 7 bases. The germline V gene has CDR1 MNHEY and CDR2 SVGAGI. This CDR3 contains 14 residues. The V gene end was trimmed by 5 bases and the J gene end by 6 bases; junction bases not matched to a gene: 7. The CDR3 spells CASSRTGGVNEQFF. In DNA form, the CDR3 reads TGTGCCAGCAGTAGGACAGGTGGAGTCAATGAGCAGTTCTTC.

The CDR3 here is CASKQGRNQPQHF. DNA of the CDR3: TGTGCCAGCAAGCAGGGGCGCAATCAGCCCCAGCATTTT. The V gene is TRBV2, the J gene TRBJ1-5, with TRBD1 as a possible D gene (6 bases). The CDR3 sequence is 13 residues long. Germline V gene lookup returns CDR1 SNHLY and CDR2 FYNNEI. The V and J ends lost 7 bases and 2 bases respectively, with 9 bases between them.

Comment on this clonotype: A much larger clone lies one base from this, so it may be a read error. The chain couples TRBV19 to TRBJ2-5, with D perhaps assigned TRBD1 or TRBD2 (5 bases each). Deletions cut 1 base from V and 7 bases from J, with 16 bases between. Germline V gene lookup returns CDR1 LNHDA and CDR2 SQIVND (reference sequence). The CDR3 loop spans 15 amino acids. The CDR3 loop reads CASSIVVAQQGTQYF. CDR3 sequence (DNA): TGTGCCAGTAGTATAGTGGTAGCGCAGCAGGGGACCCAGTACTTC.

This clonotype was counted at least ten times. V gene TRBV29-1 combines with J gene TRBJ2-7, with 10 bases fitting TRBD1. CDR1 and CDR2 (germline): SQVTM, ANQGSEA. V was pared by 4 bases and J by 6 bases, with 3 bases of the junction left unmatched. The CDR3 loop spans 12 amino acids. DNA for the CDR3: TGCAGCGTTGTTCGGACAGGGGGCGAGCAGTACTTC. This translates into CSVVRTGGEQYF.

The sample holds many counts of this clonotype. The V and J genes are TRBV19 and TRBJ2-1; 10 nucleotides align to TRBD2. Trimming cost V 5 bases and J 7 bases; bases outside gene matches: 8. This CDR3 has 15 amino acids. Germline CDR1 is LNHDA and CDR2 is SQIVND (reference sequence). The CDR3 loop is CASSAAGGAHNEQFF. CDR3 bases: TGTGCCAGTAGTGCAGCGGGGGGGGCGCATAATGAGCAGTTCTTC.

This sequence joins TRBV11-2 and TRBJ1-2; 7 positions agree with TRBD1. The length of the CDR3 is 23 residues. V dropped 1 base and J dropped 13; count of bases not matched to a gene: 39. The germline V gene encodes CDR1 SGHAT and CDR2 FQNNGV. DNA of the CDR3: TGTGCCAGCAGCTTAGGGGCTAGCGGGAGTCTGCCAGATACGCAGTATGACAGGGTCGGTTTCACCTTC. It yields the protein CASSLGASGSLPDTQYDRVGFTF.

V usage is TRBV18 and J usage is TRBJ1-2, with D uncertain. Trimming removed 3 bases from V and 12 bases from J, with 14 bases in between. The CDR3 is 12 residues long. Germline V gene data show CDR1 as KGHSH and CDR2 as LQKENI. DNA for the CDR3: TGTGCCAGCTCACCGACCGGGGTCGGGGACACCTTC. Its translation: CASSPTGVGDTF.

This CDR3 reads CASSGGGGRRNEKLFF. The CDR3 coding sequence is TGTGCCAGCAGCGGGGGGGGGGGCAGGAGAAATGAAAAACTGTTTTTT. The chain links TRBV9 to TRBJ1-4; the D gene is possibly TRBD1 (6 bases). The CDR3 loop spans 16 amino acids. The germline CDR1 and CDR2 sequences are SGDLS and YYNGEE. The ends were cut back, 3 bases at V and 5 bases at J, with 17 bases in the middle.

There are a few counts of this clonotype. Because it lacks the conserved phenylalanine or tryptophan at the end, this CDR3 is likely a read error. V gene TRBV7-2 combines with J gene TRBJ2-1; no clear D. The V and J ends lost 5 bases and 4 bases respectively, with 12 bases between them. In germline, CDR1 is SGHTA, CDR2 FQGNSA. This CDR3 has 14 residues. CDR3 in amino acids: CASSQAPPYNEQFL. The CDR3, as DNA: TGTGCCAGCAGCCAGGCGCCCCCTTACAATGAGCAGTTCCTC.

In its sample, this clonotype was seen many times. This sequence joins TRBV6-1 and TRBJ1-5; D ambiguous. Trimming cost V 3 bases and J 4 bases, with 13 bases left between them. CDR1 MNHNS and CDR2 SASEGT come from the germline V gene. CDR3 length equals 15 residues. DNA of the CDR3: TGTGCCAGCAGTGACGGTCTTTTGGGAAATCAGCCCCAGCATTTT. Amino acid sequence: CASSDGLLGNQPQHF.

In this sample, this clonotype turned up many times. The genes are TRBV7-8 and TRBJ1-5; D is unresolved. Germline V lookup: CDR1 SGHVS, CDR2 FQNEAQ. This CDR3 region has 14 residues. V was trimmed by 5 bases and J by 4 bases, leaving 12 bases between them. In DNA form, the CDR3 reads TGTGCCAGCAGCCCGGTCCCGGGAAATCAGCCCCAGCATTTT. Protein product: CASSPVPGNQPQHF.

This clonotype occurred a few times. The chain uses TRBV18 and TRBJ2-5; 12 bases line up with TRBD2. Germline loops: CDR1 KGHSH, CDR2 LQKENI. With 4 bases clipped from V and 1 base from J, the junction kept 7 bases outside the gene matches. The CDR3 consists of 17 residues. The CDR3 bases are TGTGCCAGCTCACTCACCGGACTAGCGGGGATCCAAGAGACCCAGTACTTC. Protein product: CASSLTGLAGIQETQYF.

This clonotype was detected only once. Since the CDR3 does not end with the conserved phenylalanine or tryptophan, this likely comes from a read error. This chain connects TRBV20-1 to TRBJ1-5; D remains unclear. From germline, CDR1 is DFQATT and CDR2 SNEGSKA (reference sequence). V dropped 0 bases and J dropped 6 bases, with 6 bases sitting between them. The CDR3 runs to 12 residues. CDR3 in DNA: TGCAGTGCTAGAGATCAAGTTCAGCCCCAGCATGGT. Translated, it gives CSARDQVQPQHG.

The chain combines TRBV29-1 with TRBJ1-2; TRBD1 might be the D (5 bases). The CDR3 contains 10 residues. Germline CDR1 and CDR2: SQVTM and ANQGSEA. Trimming cost V 8 bases and J 7 bases, with 11 bases left between them. Here the CDR3 DNA reads TGCAGCTTGGGTGGGACTGGCTACACCTTC. It encodes CSLGGTGYTF. The full variable domain, with the rest looked up from reference TRBV29-1 and TRBJ1-2, is SAVISQKPSRDICQRGTSLTIQCQVDSQVTMMFWYRQQPGQSLTLIATANQGSEATYESGFVIDKFPISRPNLTFSTLTVSNMSPEDSSIYLCSLGGTGYTFGSGTRLTVV.

In this sample, this clonotype turned up many times. This sequence joins TRBV7-2 and TRBJ1-6; TRBD1 matches 8 bases. The ends lost 5 bases at V and 5 bases at J; junction bases unmatched: 5. The CDR3 has 15 amino acids. The V gene's germline CDR1 is SGHTA and CDR2 FQGNSA. The CDR3 nucleotides are TGTGCCAGCAGCCGTCAGGGGGCGAATAATTCACCCCTCCACTTT. It translates to CASSRQGANNSPLHF.

This chain uses TRBV19 with TRBJ1-4; no definite D call. Germline V lookup: CDR1 LNHDA, CDR2 SQIVND (reference sequence). The CDR3 totals 18 residues. Between the trimmed V and J ends, which lost 0 bases and 5 bases, there was a span of 19 bases. As DNA, the CDR3 is TGTGCCAGTAGTATAGAACCTAGCGGGAGACCCTACAATGAAAAACTGTTTTTT. This codes for CASSIEPSGRPYNEKLFF.

As concerns this clonotype: Sequence at one end of the junction differs from germline and may be a read error. The chain employs TRBV7-2 and TRBJ1-6, with D possibly matching TRBD1 (5 bases). This CDR3 comprises 16 residues. Germline V gives CDR1 SGHTA, CDR2 FQGNSA. This CDR3 is CASGLARVTYNSPPHF. Written as DNA, the CDR3 is TGTGCCAGCGGCTTAGCCAGGGTCACCTATAATTCACCCCCCCACTTT.

In this sample, this clonotype turned up many times. The chain links TRBV6-5 to TRBJ2-1; the D is unclear. The CDR3 runs 14 residues. Germline CDR1 reads MNHEY; CDR2 reads SVGAGI. Trimming left V 2 bases short and J 9 bases short, with 14 bases between. The DNA of the CDR3 is TGTGCCAGCAGTTACCCGACACCGGCAGCTGAGCAGTTCTTC. Its translation is CASSYPTPAAEQFF.

This chain joins TRBV6-5 and TRBJ1-2; D is unresolved. This CDR3 spans 15 amino acids. Trimming removed 0 bases from V and 4 bases from J, with 12 bases in between. In germline, CDR1 is MNHEY, CDR2 SVGAGI. The CDR3 region is CASSYSRGASYGYTF. The CDR3 DNA reads TGTGCCAGCAGTTACTCGCGGGGAGCAAGCTATGGCTACACCTTC.

This clonotype was recorded at least ten times. The chain has TRBV24-1 and TRBJ2-3, with 7 bases matching TRBD1. V lost 0 bases to trimming and J lost 1 base; unmatched junction nucleotides: 0. CDR1 is KGHDR, CDR2 SFDVKD, per germline. The CDR3 length is 15 residues. The CDR3, as DNA: TGTGCCACCAGTGATTTGGGACAGGGCACAGATACGCAGTATTTT. Translating it yields CATSDLGQGTDTQYF.

This clonotype was seen repeatedly, ten times or more. The chain uses TRBV2 and TRBJ1-6; perhaps TRBD1 as D (5 bases). The CDR3 runs 15 residues. Per germline, CDR1 SNHLY and CDR2 FYNNEI. V was trimmed by 3 bases and J by 8 bases, leaving 14 bases between them. CDR3 nucleotides: TGTGCCAGCAGTGAGAAAGGACATGTGGATTCACCCCTCCACTTT. This translates into CASSEKGHVDSPLHF.

This clonotype was counted many times. V and J are TRBV20-1 and TRBJ2-7; D is unclear. V was trimmed by 1 base and J by 2 bases, leaving 6 bases between them. CDR1 is DFQATT, CDR2 SNEGSKA, per germline (reference sequence). CDR3 length: 12 residues. The CDR3 DNA reads as TGCAGTGCTAGAGTACTGGCCTACGAGCAGTACTTC. Translating it yields CSARVLAYEQYF.

At least ten counts were recorded for this clonotype. This sequence joins TRBV5-1 and TRBJ2-7; TRBD2 matches at 10 bases. The CDR3 consists of 17 residues. Germline V gives CDR1 SGHRS, CDR2 YFSETQ. Trimming at V came to 4 bases and at J to 1 base, leaving 11 bases not matched to a gene. CDR3 nucleotides: TGCGCCAGCAGCCTGCAGAGCTCTAGCGGGGGTTCCTACGAGCAGTACTTC. This sequence encodes CASSLQSSSGGSYEQYF.